The entry below describes one T cell receptor (beta chain). The data were taken from a study of OX40 agonist ivuxolimab in advanced cancers. This CDR3 has 15 residues. Germline V gives CDR1 MNHEY, CDR2 SVGAGI. Trimming pared 6 bases from V and 6 bases from J, leaving 15 bases between. Method: immunoSEQ multiplex PCR; TCRdb's copy keeps in-frame clones and lacks some. The table shows 50,000 to 65,000 clones, with around 88% occurring only once. Sequences were derived from CD4+ or CD8+ T cells sorted from blood, sampled in a trial of the OX40 agonist ivuxolimab. The receptor's source is an adult with an advanced solid tumor such as melanoma, head and neck, liver or kidney cancer. The chain has TRBV6-5 and TRBJ1-6, with D possibly matching TRBD1 (6 bases). CDR3 sequence: CASRYLGQSNSPLHF. Written as DNA, the CDR3 is TGTGCCAGCAGGTACCTCGGACAGAGTAATTCACCCCTCCACTTT.